The clone carrying this T cell receptor beta chain was observed a few times. Its matching antigen is unknown. These data originate in a study of identical twins. Study-wide results and limits: Cord blood beta clonotypes that were abundant carried fewer insertions, and memory repertoires showed no such trend. Weaker excess sharing between twins was seen in beta out-of-frame sequences.

cDNA carried unique molecular identifiers, and a universal primer site was added by template switching. TCRdb recomputed calls from the 5' RACE reads with MiXCR, one row per CDR3 protein. The sample records 700,000 to 950,000 distinct CDR3 sequences, 12% being singletons. Another study also made use of these data, one on yellow fever vaccine responses in identical twins.

The sample comprised PBMCs. The TCR sequence derives from a woman younger than 30 in good health.

The CDR3: CASSPRQGINSPLHF. In DNA, the CDR3 is TGTGCCAGCAGTCCACGACAGGGAATCAATTCACCCCTCCACTTT. The J gene is TRBJ1-6, the V gene TRBV12-3 or TRBV12-4; 7 bases match TRBD1. With 5 bases clipped from V and 7 bases from J, the junction kept 8 bases outside the gene matches. CDR3 length equals 15 residues.